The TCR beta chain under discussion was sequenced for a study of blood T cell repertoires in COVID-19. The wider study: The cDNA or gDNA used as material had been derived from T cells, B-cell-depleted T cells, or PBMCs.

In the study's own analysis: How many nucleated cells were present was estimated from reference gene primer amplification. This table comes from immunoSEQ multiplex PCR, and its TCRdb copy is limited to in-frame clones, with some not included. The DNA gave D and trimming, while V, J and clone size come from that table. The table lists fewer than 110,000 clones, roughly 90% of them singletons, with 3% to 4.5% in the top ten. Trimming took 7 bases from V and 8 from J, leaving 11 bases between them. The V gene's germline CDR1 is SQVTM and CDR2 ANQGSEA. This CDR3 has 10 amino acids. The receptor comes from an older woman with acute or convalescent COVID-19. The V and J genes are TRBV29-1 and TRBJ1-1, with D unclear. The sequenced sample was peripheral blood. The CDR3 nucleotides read TGCAGCGCCTCGAGCAGGGAAGCTTTCTTT. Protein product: CSASSREAFF.